What follows are 23 T cell receptor beta chains derived from one specimen sequenced in a study of T cells in Graves' hyperthyroidism and ophthalmopathy. Amplified TCR beta CDR3 regions derived from RNA transcripts. First-round RT-PCR targeting the TCR CDR3 was performed with the HTBI primer set. MiXCR, applied by TCRdb to the multiplex PCR reads, yields one record per CDR3 protein. The sample includes hundreds of thousands of distinct CDR3 sequences, around 20% of them seen just once. The material sequenced was blood. These receptors all stem from a woman between 50 and 59 years old with Graves' hyperthyroidism that later progressed to Graves' ophthalmopathy.

Ten or more counts support this clonotype. The V and J genes are TRBV9 and TRBJ1-3; 9 nucleotides agree with TRBD1. Germline values: CDR1 SGDLS, CDR2 YYNGEE. V was clipped by 1 base and J by 4 bases; unmatched bases: 12. This CDR3 has 18 amino acids. This chain's CDR3 is CASSVSGQGTTAGNTIYF. The CDR3 DNA is TGTGCCAGCAGCGTAAGCGGACAGGGGACAACGGCCGGAAACACCATATATTTT.

This clonotype has just a few counts. The chain uses TRBV6-1 and TRBJ2-7, with TRBD2 matching 15 bases. The CDR3 runs to 16 residues. Germline assignment: CDR1 MNHNS and CDR2 SASEGT. The V gene end was trimmed by 7 bases and the J gene end by 4 bases; junction bases not matched to a gene: 8. The CDR3 DNA sequence: TGTGCCAGCAACGCCCCAGGGACTAGCGGGGGGTACGAGCAGTACTTC. Translating it yields CASNAPGTSGGYEQYF.

The sample holds a few counts of this clonotype. The rearrangement links TRBV15 to TRBJ2-2; D is unclear. Trimming shortened V by 5 bases and J by 7 bases, and 14 bases separated the two germline ends. This CDR3 contains 14 residues. Germline CDR1 LNHNV, CDR2 YYDKDF (reference sequence). The chain's CDR3 is CATSQTRRGGELFF. The CDR3 DNA follows: TGTGCCACCAGCCAGACACGCCGAGGCGGGGAGCTGTTTTTT.

This clonotype was seen repeatedly, ten times or more. This chain joins TRBV27 and TRBJ2-1; TRBD2 aligns across 9 bases. V shed 6 bases and J 0 bases; nucleotides not matched to a gene: 3. The CDR3 is made up of 15 amino acids. CDR1 is MNHEY, CDR2 SMNVEV, per germline (reference sequence). The CDR3 loop reads CASSLSGSSYNEQFF. Written as DNA, the CDR3 is TGTGCCAGCAGCCTTAGCGGGAGCTCCTACAATGAGCAGTTCTTC.

This clonotype was found many times. The chain couples TRBV3-1 to TRBJ1-5; 11 positions match TRBD1. The ends lost 5 bases at V and 5 bases at J; junction bases unmatched: 5. The CDR3 extends over 15 amino acids. CDR1 and CDR2 (germline): LGHDT, YNNKEL (reference sequence). The CDR3 DNA is TGTGCCAGCAGCTCCGGACAGGGGGCACATCAGCCCCAGCATTTT. Amino acids: CASSSGQGAHQPQHF. Combining the CDR3 with reference TRBV3-1 and TRBJ1-5 gives the whole variable domain DTAVSQTPKYLVTQMGNDKSIKCEQNLGHDTMYWYKQDSKKFLKIMFSYNNKELIINETVPNRFSPKSPDKAHLNLHINSLELGDSAVYFCASSSGQGAHQPQHFGDGTRLSIL.

The chain has TRBV4-1 and TRBJ2-7; D unresolved. V was trimmed by 1 base and J by 6 bases, leaving 10 bases between them. The germline gives CDR1 MGHRA, CDR2 YSYEKL. The CDR3 extends over 13 amino acids. DNA for the CDR3: TGCGCCAGCAGCCAAGGTTCGGCGACCGAGCAGTACTTC. It translates to CASSQGSATEQYF.

At least ten counts were recorded for this clonotype. This rearrangement joins TRBV12-3 or TRBV12-4 to TRBJ1-2, with a weak D call TRBD1 (5 bases). This CDR3 has 16 residues. V lost 2 bases, J lost 4 bases, and 17 bases lay in between. The CDR3 loop reads CASSLNSDSPIYGYTF. The CDR3 DNA reads as TGTGCCAGCAGTTTAAACAGCGACAGCCCAATCTATGGCTACACCTTC.

The genes are TRBV24-1 and TRBJ2-1; 11 bases fit TRBD1. V lost 1 base to trimming and J lost 9 bases; unmatched junction nucleotides: 7. Germline V CDR1 and CDR2: KGHDR, SFDVKD. The CDR3 length is 16 residues. DNA of the CDR3: TGTGCCACCAGTGATTTCCGGGACAGGGGGATTTTTGAGCAGTTCTTC. Residues: CATSDFRDRGIFEQFF.

This clonotype appeared a few times. The chain uses TRBV12-3 or TRBV12-4 and TRBJ1-6; D gene uncertain. Deletions cut 1 base from V and 5 bases from J, with 6 bases between. The CDR3 is 14 amino acids. CDR3 DNA sequence: TGTGCCAGCAGTTTAGTTAGCCATAATTCACCCCTCCACTTT. It is translated as CASSLVSHNSPLHF.

Many counts were recorded for this clonotype. The chain couples TRBV11-2 to TRBJ2-7, with D possibly TRBD2 on 5 matching bases. Trimming took off 4 bases at V and 2 bases at J, with 18 bases between the two ends. Germline V lookup: CDR1 SGHAT, CDR2 FQNNGV. The CDR3 covers 16 residues. This chain's CDR3 is CASSSYWRVDAYEQYF. The CDR3 nucleotides are TGTGCCAGCAGCTCCTATTGGCGGGTTGATGCCTACGAGCAGTACTTC.

This clonotype was detected ten times or more. The chain employs TRBV2 and TRBJ2-5; D remains unclear. Germline values: CDR1 SNHLY, CDR2 FYNNEI. The V and J ends lost 1 base and 3 bases respectively, with 9 bases between them. The CDR3 has 14 amino acids. CDR3 residues: CASSEVLLEETQYF. The DNA for the CDR3 is TGTGCCAGCAGTGAAGTGCTACTCGAAGAGACCCAGTACTTC.

This rearrangement joins TRBV6-5 to TRBJ1-2; a possible D gene is TRBD1 (5 bases). This CDR3 spans 15 amino acids. CDR1 and CDR2 (germline): MNHEY, SVGAGI. V shed 0 bases and J shed 6 bases, with 14 bases lying between them. CDR3 sequence reads: CASSYSLSQADGYTF. CDR3 DNA: TGTGCCAGCAGTTACTCGTTGTCACAGGCTGATGGCTACACCTTC.

This clonotype has at least ten counts. The chain is built from TRBV12-5 and TRBJ1-5, with unresolved D. V lost 4 bases, J lost 6 bases, and 19 bases lay in between. Per the germline V gene, CDR1 is LGHNT and CDR2 is FRNRAP. This CDR3 spans 16 amino acids. The CDR3 DNA sequence: TGTGCTAGTGGTTACACTCCTCGGGCCCCCGGTCAGCCCCAGCATTTT. Its protein is CASGYTPRAPGQPQHF.

This clonotype was observed many times. This chain joins TRBV18 and TRBJ2-5; D perhaps matches TRBD1 (6 bases). Germline CDR1 reads KGHSH; CDR2 reads LQKENI. This CDR3 spans 15 amino acids. Trimming cost V 2 bases and J 8 bases, with 18 bases left between them. The CDR3 DNA reads TGTGCCAGCTCACCATTTGGAGCCGTACAGGGAACCCAGTACTTC. Translated: CASSPFGAVQGTQYF.

This rearrangement joins TRBV10-2 to TRBJ1-6, with TRBD1 as a possible D gene (6 bases). V was shortened by 8 bases and J by 5 bases, with 10 bases between the two germline ends. The CDR3 consists of 13 residues. Germline assignment: CDR1 WSHSY and CDR2 SAAADI. The CDR3 loop reads CASRDKNNSPLHF. The CDR3 DNA follows: TGCGCCAGCCGGGACAAGAATAATTCACCCCTCCACTTT.

This clonotype was seen once. A much larger clone differs from this one at a single base, so this may be a read error. This chain links TRBV20-1 with TRBJ2-5; D tentatively reads TRBD1 or TRBD2 (5 bases each). This CDR3 has 13 residues. Germline-derived CDR1 and CDR2 are DFQATT and SNEGSKA (reference sequence). Trimming stripped 3 bases from V and 9 bases from J, with 17 bases between. The CDR3 DNA reads as TGCAGTGCTAGTGGGACGTACATCTCTTCCCAGTACTTC. Translation gives CSASGTYISSQYF.

At least ten counts were recorded for this clonotype. This chain joins TRBV6-1 and TRBJ2-1; D remains unclear. Trimming took 5 bases from V and 9 from J, leaving 8 bases between them. Looked up from germline, CDR1 is MNHNS and CDR2 is SASEGT. The CDR3 extends over 11 amino acids. In nucleotides, the CDR3 is TGTGCCAGCAGTTATGGGCGTGAGCAGTTCTTC. Translated, it gives CASSYGREQFF.

This clonotype has a count of ten or more. The chain links TRBV18 to TRBJ1-1, with D tentatively TRBD1 (5 bases). With 6 bases removed from V and 1 base from J, the gap between germline ends came to 15 bases. Germline V lookup: CDR1 KGHSH, CDR2 LQKENI. The CDR3 covers 15 residues. CDR3 sequence (DNA): TGTGCCAGCTCGCCAGCGGTGGGGGGGAACACTGAAGCTTTCTTT. This encodes CASSPAVGGNTEAFF.

This clonotype was found many times. The chain carries TRBV3-1 and TRBJ2-5; D is unresolved. The germline V gene encodes CDR1 LGHDT and CDR2 YNNKEL (reference sequence). The CDR3 has 10 residues. V was clipped by 6 bases and J by 3 bases, with 2 bases between them. CDR3 protein: CASRKETQYF. DNA for the CDR3: TGTGCCAGCAGAAAAGAGACCCAGTACTTC.

This clonotype came up many times. The chain joins TRBV6-5 to TRBJ1-2; D unresolved. This CDR3 contains 14 residues. V gave up 2 bases and J gave up 5 bases, with 12 bases separating them. The V gene's germline CDR1 is MNHEY and CDR2 SVGAGI. The CDR3 is CASSYRTGSYGYTF. The CDR3 coding sequence is TGTGCCAGCAGTTACCGGACGGGGAGTTATGGCTACACCTTC.

Many counts were recorded for this clonotype. The chain carries TRBV3-1 and TRBJ1-1; D unresolved. Trimming stripped 0 bases from V and 0 bases from J, with 8 bases between. Looked up from germline, CDR1 is LGHDT and CDR2 is YNNKEL (reference sequence). This CDR3 contains 15 residues. CDR3 DNA sequence: TGTGCCAGCAGCCAAGACGTTGGGGTGAACACTGAAGCTTTCTTT. This sequence encodes CASSQDVGVNTEAFF.

The chain combines TRBV6-1 with TRBJ2-3, with D perhaps TRBD1 or TRBD2 (6 bases each). Trimming removed 6 bases at V and 6 bases at J, with 16 bases between. Germline V CDR1 and CDR2: MNHNS, SASEGT. The CDR3 consists of 14 residues. The CDR3 here is CASRGAGGPDTQYF. Written as DNA, the CDR3 is TGTGCCAGCAGGGGAGCTGGGGGGCCCGATACGCAGTATTTT.

This clonotype came up many times. CDR3 region: CAGQKYNEQFF. Here the CDR3 DNA reads TGTGCCGGACAGAAATACAATGAGCAGTTCTTC. The rearrangement joins TRBV2 to TRBJ2-1, with D possibly being TRBD1 (6 bases). Trimming pared 11 bases from V and 4 bases from J, leaving 9 bases between. Germline assignment: CDR1 SNHLY and CDR2 FYNNEI. CDR3 length: 11 residues.